This record covers a single TCR beta chain. This entry is derived from a study of blood T cell repertoires in COVID-19. The data were produced by immunoSEQ multiplex PCR, yet TCRdb's version contains in-frame clones alone and is incomplete. The sample contains around 70,000 clones, about nine tenths of which appear only once. CDR3 length: 14 residues. Germline lookup yields CDR1 GTSNPN and CDR2 SVGIG (reference sequence). The germline V and J ends were trimmed by 2 bases and 4 bases, with 14 bases remaining between them. This sequence was found in a man in his fifties with active COVID-19. The V and J genes are TRBV30 and TRBJ1-2; no definite D call. The sequenced material came from peripheral blood. In DNA, the CDR3 is TGTGCCTGGAGTAGTCAGGCGAGCACCTATGGCTACACCTTC. Translating it yields CAWSSQASTYGYTF.